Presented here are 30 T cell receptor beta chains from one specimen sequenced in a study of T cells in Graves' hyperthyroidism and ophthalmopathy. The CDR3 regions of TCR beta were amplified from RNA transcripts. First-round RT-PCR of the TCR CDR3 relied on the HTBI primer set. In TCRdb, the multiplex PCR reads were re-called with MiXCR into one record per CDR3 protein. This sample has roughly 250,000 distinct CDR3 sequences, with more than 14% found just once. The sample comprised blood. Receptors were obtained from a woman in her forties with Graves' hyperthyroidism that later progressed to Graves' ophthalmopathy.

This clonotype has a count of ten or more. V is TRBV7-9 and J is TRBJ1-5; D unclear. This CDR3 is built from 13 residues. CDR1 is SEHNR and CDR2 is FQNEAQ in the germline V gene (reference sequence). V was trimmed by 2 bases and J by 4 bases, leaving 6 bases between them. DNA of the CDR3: TGTGCCAGCAGCTTAACGGAGAATCAGCCCCAGCATTTT. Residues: CASSLTENQPQHF.

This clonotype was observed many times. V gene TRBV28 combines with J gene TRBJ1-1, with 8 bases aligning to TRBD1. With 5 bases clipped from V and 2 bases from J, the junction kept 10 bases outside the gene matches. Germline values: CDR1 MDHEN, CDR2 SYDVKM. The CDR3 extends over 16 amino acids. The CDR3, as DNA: TGTGCCAGCAGTCCGGGGAGGACAGGGATTAACACTGAAGCTTTCTTT. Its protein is CASSPGRTGINTEAFF.

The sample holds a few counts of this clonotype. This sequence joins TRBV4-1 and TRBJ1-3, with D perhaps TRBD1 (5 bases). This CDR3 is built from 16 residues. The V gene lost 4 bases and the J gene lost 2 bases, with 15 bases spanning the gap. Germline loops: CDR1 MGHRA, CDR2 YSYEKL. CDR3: CASSLGGGRTGNTIYF. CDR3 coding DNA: TGCGCCAGCAGCCTCGGCGGGGGTAGGACTGGAAACACCATATATTTT.

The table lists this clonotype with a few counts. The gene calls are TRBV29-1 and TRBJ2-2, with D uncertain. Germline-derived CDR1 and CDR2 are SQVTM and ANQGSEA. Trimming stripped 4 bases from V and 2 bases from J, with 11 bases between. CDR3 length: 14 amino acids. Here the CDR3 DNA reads TGCAGCGTTGCCCCTTGGTCCAACACCGGGGAGCTGTTTTTT. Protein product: CSVAPWSNTGELFF.

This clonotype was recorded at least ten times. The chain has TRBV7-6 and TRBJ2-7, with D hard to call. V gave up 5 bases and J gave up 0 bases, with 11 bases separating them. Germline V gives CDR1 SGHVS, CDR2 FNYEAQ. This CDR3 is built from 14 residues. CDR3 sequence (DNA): TGTGCCAGCAGCCCTACTCCGAGCTCCTACGAGCAGTACTTC. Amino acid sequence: CASSPTPSSYEQYF.

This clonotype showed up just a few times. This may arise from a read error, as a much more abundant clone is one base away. The chain's CDR3 is CATKRGQGYEQYF. DNA for the CDR3: TGTGCCACCAAGCGGGGACAGGGATACGAGCAGTACTTC. The chain links TRBV10-3 to TRBJ2-7; 9 bases agree with TRBD1. The V gene's germline CDR1 is ENHRY and CDR2 SYGVKD. The V gene end was trimmed by 10 bases and the J gene end by 4 bases; junction bases not matched to a gene: 8. This CDR3 is built from 13 residues.

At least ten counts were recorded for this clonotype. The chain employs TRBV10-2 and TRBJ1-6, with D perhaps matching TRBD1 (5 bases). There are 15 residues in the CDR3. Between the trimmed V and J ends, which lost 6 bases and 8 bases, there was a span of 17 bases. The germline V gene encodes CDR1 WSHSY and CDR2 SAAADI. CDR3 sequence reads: CASRGGTDYDSPLHF. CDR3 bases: TGCGCCAGCAGGGGGGGGACTGATTATGATTCACCCCTCCACTTT.

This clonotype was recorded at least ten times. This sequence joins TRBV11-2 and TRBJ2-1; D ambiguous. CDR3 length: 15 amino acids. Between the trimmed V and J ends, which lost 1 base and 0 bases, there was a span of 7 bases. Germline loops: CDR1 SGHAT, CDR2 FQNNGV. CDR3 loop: CASSLAASSYNEQFF. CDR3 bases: TGTGCCAGCAGCTTAGCGGCGAGCTCCTACAATGAGCAGTTCTTC.

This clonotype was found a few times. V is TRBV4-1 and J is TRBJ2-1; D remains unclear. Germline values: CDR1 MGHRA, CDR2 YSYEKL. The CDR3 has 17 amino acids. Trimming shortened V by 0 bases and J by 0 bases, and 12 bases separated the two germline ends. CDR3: CASSQEFPESSYNEQFF. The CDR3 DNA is TGCGCCAGCAGCCAAGAGTTTCCGGAGAGCTCCTACAATGAGCAGTTCTTC.

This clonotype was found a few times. CDR3 region: CSVAGNEQFF. CDR3 in DNA: TGCAGCGTTGCCGGGAATGAGCAGTTCTTC. This chain uses TRBV29-1 with TRBJ2-1; unclear D gene. The CDR3 consists of 10 residues. V shed 4 bases and J shed 7 bases, with 5 bases lying between them. Germline-derived CDR1 and CDR2 are SQVTM and ANQGSEA.

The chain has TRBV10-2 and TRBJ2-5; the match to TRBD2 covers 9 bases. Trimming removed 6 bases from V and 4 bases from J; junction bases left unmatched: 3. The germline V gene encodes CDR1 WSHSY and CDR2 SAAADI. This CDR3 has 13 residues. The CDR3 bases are TGCGCCAGCAGGACTAGCGGCCCAGAGACCCAGTACTTC. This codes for CASRTSGPETQYF.

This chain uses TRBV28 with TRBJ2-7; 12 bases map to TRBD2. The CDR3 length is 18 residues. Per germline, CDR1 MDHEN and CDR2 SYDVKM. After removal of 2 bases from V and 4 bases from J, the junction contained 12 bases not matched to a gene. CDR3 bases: TGTGCCAGCAGTTTAGTGACTAGCGGGAGATCTGTGTGGTACGAGCAGTACTTC. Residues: CASSLVTSGRSVWYEQYF.

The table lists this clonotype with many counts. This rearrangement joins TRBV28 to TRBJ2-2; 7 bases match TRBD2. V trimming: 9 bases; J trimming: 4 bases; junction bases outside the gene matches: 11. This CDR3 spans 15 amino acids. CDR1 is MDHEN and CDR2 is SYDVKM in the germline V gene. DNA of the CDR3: TGTGCCAGTAGGGGAATTTGGGGGGGCACCGGGGAGCTGTTTTTT. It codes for CASRGIWGGTGELFF.

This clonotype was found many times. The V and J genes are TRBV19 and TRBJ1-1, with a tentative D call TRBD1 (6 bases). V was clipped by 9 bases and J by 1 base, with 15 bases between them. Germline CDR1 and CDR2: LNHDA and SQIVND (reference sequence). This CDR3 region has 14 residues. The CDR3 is CASSLTGRNTEAFF. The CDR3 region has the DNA TGTGCCAGCAGTCTTACAGGGCGGAACACTGAAGCTTTCTTT.

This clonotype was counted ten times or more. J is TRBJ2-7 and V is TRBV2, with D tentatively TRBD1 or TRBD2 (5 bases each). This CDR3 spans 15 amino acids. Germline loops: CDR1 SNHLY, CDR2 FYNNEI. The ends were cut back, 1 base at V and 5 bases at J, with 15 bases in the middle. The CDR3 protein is CASSEGGSLGDEQYF. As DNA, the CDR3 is TGTGCCAGCAGTGAAGGGGGGTCCCTCGGCGACGAGCAGTACTTC.

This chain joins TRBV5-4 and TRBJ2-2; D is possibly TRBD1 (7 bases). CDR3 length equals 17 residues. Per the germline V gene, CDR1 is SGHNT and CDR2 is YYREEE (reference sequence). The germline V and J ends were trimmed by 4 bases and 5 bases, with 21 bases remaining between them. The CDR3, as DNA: TGTGCCAGCAGCGGACTACAGGGGATAGGAGAAACCGGGGAGCTGTTTTTT. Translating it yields CASSGLQGIGETGELFF.

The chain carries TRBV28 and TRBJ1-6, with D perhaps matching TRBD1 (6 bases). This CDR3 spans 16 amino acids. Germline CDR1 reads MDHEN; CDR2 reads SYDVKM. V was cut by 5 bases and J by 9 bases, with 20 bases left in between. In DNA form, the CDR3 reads TGTGCCAGCAGTCTAAGGATAGGGGGAAGAAGTTCACCCCTCCACTTT. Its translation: CASSLRIGGRSSPLHF.

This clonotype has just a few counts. This chain's CDR3 is CSARSPRPSYNSPLHF. The CDR3, as DNA: TGCAGTGCTAGGTCCCCACGCCCCTCCTATAATTCACCCCTCCACTTT. This chain uses TRBV20-1 with TRBJ1-6; D gene unclear. Deletions cut 3 bases from V and 0 bases from J, with 12 bases between. The CDR3 has 16 amino acids. Germline V gives CDR1 DFQATT, CDR2 SNEGSKA (reference sequence).

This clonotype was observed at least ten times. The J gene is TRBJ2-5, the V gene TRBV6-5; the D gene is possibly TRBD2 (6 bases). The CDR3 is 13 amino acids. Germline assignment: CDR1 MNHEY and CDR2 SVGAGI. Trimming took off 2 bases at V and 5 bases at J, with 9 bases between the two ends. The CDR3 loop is CASSYGGSETQYF. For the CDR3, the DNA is TGTGCCAGCAGTTACGGGGGGTCGGAGACCCAGTACTTC.

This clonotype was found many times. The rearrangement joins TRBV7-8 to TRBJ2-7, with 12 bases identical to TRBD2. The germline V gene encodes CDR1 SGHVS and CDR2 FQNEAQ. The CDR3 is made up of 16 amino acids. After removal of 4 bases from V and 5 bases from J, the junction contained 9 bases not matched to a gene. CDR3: CASSSAGTSGHHEQYF. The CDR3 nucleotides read TGTGCCAGCAGCTCCGCCGGGACTAGCGGGCACCACGAGCAGTACTTC. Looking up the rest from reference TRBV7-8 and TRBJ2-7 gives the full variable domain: GAGVSQSPRYKVAKRGQDVALRCDPISGHVSLFWYQQALGQGPEFLTYFQNEAQLDKSGLPSDRFFAERPEGSVSTLKIQRTQQEDSAVYLCASSSAGTSGHHEQYFGPGTRLTVT.

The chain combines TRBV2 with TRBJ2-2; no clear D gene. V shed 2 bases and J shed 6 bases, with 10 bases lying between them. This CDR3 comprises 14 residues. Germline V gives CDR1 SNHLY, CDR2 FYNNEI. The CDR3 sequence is CASSERTWAGELFF. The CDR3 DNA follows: TGTGCCAGCAGTGAAAGGACCTGGGCCGGGGAGCTGTTTTTT.

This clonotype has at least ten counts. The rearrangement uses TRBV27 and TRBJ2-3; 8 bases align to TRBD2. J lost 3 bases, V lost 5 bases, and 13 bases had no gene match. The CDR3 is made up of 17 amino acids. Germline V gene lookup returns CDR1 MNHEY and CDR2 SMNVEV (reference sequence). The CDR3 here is CASSPPKIAGKTDTQYF. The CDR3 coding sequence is TGTGCCAGCAGTCCCCCGAAGATAGCGGGAAAGACAGATACGCAGTATTTT.

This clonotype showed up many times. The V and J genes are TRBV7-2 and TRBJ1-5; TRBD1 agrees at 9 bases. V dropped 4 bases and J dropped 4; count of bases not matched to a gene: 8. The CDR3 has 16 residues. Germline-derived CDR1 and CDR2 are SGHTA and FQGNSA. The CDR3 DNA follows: TGTGCCAGCAGCTACACAGGGGGCGCGAGGAATCAGCCCCAGCATTTT. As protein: CASSYTGGARNQPQHF. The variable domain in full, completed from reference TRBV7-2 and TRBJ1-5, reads GAGVSQSPSNKVTEKGKDVELRCDPISGHTALYWYRQSLGQGLEFLIYFQGNSAPDKSGLPSDRFSAERTGGSVSTLTIQRTQQEDSAVYLCASSYTGGARNQPQHFGDGTRLSIL.

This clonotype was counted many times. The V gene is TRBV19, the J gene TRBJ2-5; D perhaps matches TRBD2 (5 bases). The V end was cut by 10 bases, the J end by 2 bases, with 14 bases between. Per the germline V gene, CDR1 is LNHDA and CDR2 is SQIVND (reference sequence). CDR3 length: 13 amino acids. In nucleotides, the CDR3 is TGTGCCACTGGCCTAGCCGGACAAGAGACCCAGTACTTC. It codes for CATGLAGQETQYF.

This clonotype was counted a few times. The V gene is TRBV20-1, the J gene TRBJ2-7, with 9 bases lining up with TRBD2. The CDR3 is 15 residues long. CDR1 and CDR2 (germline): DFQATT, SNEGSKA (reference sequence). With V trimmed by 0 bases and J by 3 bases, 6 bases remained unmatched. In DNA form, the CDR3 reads TGCAGTGCTAGAGATAGGCGGGAGGGCTTCTACGAGCAGTACTTC. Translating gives CSARDRREGFYEQYF.

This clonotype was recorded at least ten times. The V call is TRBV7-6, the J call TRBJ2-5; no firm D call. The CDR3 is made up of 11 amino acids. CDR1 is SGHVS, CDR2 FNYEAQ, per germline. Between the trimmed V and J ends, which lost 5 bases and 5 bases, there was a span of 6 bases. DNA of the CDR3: TGTGCCAGCAGCAATAGGGAGACCCAGTACTTC. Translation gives CASSNRETQYF.

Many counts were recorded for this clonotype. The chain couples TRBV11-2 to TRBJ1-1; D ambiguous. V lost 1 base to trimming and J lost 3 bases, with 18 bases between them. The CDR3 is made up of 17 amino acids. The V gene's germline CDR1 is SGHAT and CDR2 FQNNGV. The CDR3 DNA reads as TGTGCCAGCAGCTTAGGTGGAGGGATTTATTATGACACTGAAGCTTTCTTT. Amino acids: CASSLGGGIYYDTEAFF.

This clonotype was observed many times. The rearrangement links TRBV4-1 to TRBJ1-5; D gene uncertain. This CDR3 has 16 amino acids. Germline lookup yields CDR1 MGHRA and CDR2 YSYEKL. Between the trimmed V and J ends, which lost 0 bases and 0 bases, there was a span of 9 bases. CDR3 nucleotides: TGCGCCAGCAGCCAAGATCCGGCAGTTAGCAATCAGCCCCAGCATTTT. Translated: CASSQDPAVSNQPQHF.

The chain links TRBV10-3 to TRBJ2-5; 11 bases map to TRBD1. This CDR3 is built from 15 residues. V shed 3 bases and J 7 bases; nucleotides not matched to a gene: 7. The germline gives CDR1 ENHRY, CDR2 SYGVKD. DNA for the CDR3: TGTGCCATCAGTGACTCCGGGACAGGGGGGGTGACCCAGTACTTC. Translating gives CAISDSGTGGVTQYF.

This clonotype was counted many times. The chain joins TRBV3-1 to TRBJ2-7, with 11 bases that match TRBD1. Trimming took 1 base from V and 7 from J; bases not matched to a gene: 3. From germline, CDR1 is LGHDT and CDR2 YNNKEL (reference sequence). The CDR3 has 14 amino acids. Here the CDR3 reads CASSQGTGGYEQYF. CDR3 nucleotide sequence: TGTGCCAGCAGCCAAGGGACAGGGGGCTATGAGCAGTACTTC.